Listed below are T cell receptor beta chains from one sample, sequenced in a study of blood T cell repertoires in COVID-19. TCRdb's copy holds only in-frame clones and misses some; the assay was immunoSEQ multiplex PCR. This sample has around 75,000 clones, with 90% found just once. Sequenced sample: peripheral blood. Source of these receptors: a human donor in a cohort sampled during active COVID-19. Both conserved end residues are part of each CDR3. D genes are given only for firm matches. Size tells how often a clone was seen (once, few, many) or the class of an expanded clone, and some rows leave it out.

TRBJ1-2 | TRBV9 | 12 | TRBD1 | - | CASSATGGGYTF | TGTGCCAGCAGCGCGACAGGGGGAGGCTACACCTTC
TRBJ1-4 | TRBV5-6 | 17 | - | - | CASSLGGALATNEKLFF | TGTGCCAGCAGCTTAGGAGGGGCCCTTGCAACTAATGAAAAACTGTTTTTT
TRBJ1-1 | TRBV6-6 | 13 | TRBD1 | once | CASSYAASGGAFF | TGTGCCAGCAGCTACGCAGCCTCAGGGGGAGCTTTCTTT
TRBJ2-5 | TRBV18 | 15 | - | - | CASSPSASAQETQYF | TGTGCCAGCTCACCATCGGCTAGCGCGCAAGAGACCCAGTACTTC
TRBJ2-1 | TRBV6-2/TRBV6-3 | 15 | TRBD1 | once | CASSRPGQPDNEQFF | TGTGCCAGCAGCCGCCCGGGACAGCCAGACAATGAGCAGTTCTTC
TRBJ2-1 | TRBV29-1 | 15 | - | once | CSVDNVGLTYNEQFF | TGCAGCGTTGATAATGTGGGACTGACCTACAATGAGCAGTTCTTC
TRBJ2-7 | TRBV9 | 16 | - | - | CASSVAGGAGFYEQYF | TGTGCCAGCAGCGTAGCTGGTGGGGCGGGGTTCTACGAGCAGTACTTC
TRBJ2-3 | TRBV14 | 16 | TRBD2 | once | CASSATLGLATDTQYF | TGTGCCAGCAGCGCGACTCTGGGACTAGCGACAGATACGCAGTATTTT
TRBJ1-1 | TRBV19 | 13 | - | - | CASRDIINTEAFF | TGTGCCAGTAGGGACATTATCAACACTGAAGCTTTCTTT
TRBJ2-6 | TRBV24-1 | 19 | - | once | CATSDASGGPSSGANVLTF | TGTGCCACCAGTGATGCTTCTGGGGGCCCCTCCTCCGGGGCCAACGTCCTGACTTTC
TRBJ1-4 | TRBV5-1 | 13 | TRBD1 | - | CASRWDRDEKLFF | TGCGCCAGCAGGTGGGACAGGGATGAAAAACTGTTTTTT
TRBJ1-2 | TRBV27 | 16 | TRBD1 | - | CASSFYRGQKFYGYTF | TGTGCCAGCAGTTTCTACCGGGGACAGAAGTTCTATGGCTACACCTTC
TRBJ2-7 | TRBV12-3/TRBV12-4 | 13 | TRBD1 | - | CASSPDRAYEQYF | TGTGCCAGCAGTCCGGACAGGGCCTACGAGCAGTACTTC
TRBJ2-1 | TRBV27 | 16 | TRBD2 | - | CASSPRLAGGLNEQFF | TGTGCCAGCAGCCCCCGACTAGCGGGAGGGTTAAATGAGCAGTTCTTC